The clone carrying this TCR beta chain was seen more than once but under ten times. The antigen is undetermined. Trimming removed 3 bases from V and 4 bases from J, with 12 bases in between. Germline V gives CDR1 MDHEN, CDR2 SYDVKM. The CDR3 is 15 amino acids. The individuals who served as donors were healthy Caucasians living in Russia, aged roughly 6 to 90. Each sample yielded at least 6 million isolated PBMCs. A J-beta primer mix and a sample-barcoded 5' primer were used in a second PCR of about 6 to 12 cycles. TCRdb used MiXCR to reprocess the 5' RACE reads, holding one entry per CDR3 protein. Of about 1.5 million distinct CDR3 sequences listed, about 42% are singletons. The data are from a study of blood T cells in healthy people across ages. Whole-study findings and limits: Investigators viewed diversity estimates from one million T cells as underestimates, the study reported. Compared with aged donors, long-lived donors showed fewer expanded clones, suggesting selection.

The clonotype comes from a woman aged 18 to 35 in good health. The genes are TRBV28 and TRBJ1-4; D remains unclear. Sequencing was performed on blood. The CDR3, as DNA: TGTGCCAGCAGTTTTAAGCAGAGTAATAATGAAAAACTGTTTTTT. Translation: CASSFKQSNNEKLFF.